Listed below are T cell receptor beta chains from one sample, sequenced in a study of chemoradiotherapy in HPV16-positive cancers. Produced via immunoSEQ multiplex PCR; TCRdb's table is partial and in-frame only. The sample lists about 5,000 clones, approximately 80% occurring once. The sample here was taken from a patient who underwent chemoradiotherapy. The receptors were gathered from a human donor with HPV-associated anogenital cancer. The CDR3 runs from the conserved cysteine through the conserved F or W. The D gene is left open where the match is weak. For some rows the clone size is stated as once, few or many, or as a class when expanded; others skip it.

v_call: TRBV7-3
clone_size: few
d_call: TRBD1
j_call: TRBJ2-1
cdr3_aa: CASSRGQGWDEQFF
cdr3_nt: TGTGCCAGCAGCCGCGGACAGGGGTGGGATGAGCAGTTCTTC

v_call: TRBV19
clone_size: -
d_call: TRBD1
j_call: TRBJ1-1
cdr3_aa: CASSKDRVNTEAFF
cdr3_nt: TGTGCCAGTAGCAAGGACAGGGTGAACACTGAAGCTTTCTTT

v_call: TRBV6-1
clone_size: -
d_call: TRBD1
j_call: TRBJ2-1
cdr3_aa: CASSDRGMTYNEQFF
cdr3_nt: TGTGCCAGCAGCGACAGGGGGATGACCTACAATGAGCAGTTCTTC

v_call: TRBV9
clone_size: -
d_call: -
j_call: TRBJ2-5
cdr3_aa: CASSVGASMETQYF
cdr3_nt: TGTGCCAGCAGCGTAGGGGCTAGCATGGAGACCCAGTACTTC

v_call: TRBV7-8
clone_size: -
d_call: TRBD1
j_call: TRBJ2-3
cdr3_aa: CASSLSQGAGPDTQYF
cdr3_nt: TGTGCCAGCAGCTTATCACAGGGGGCGGGACCAGATACGCAGTATTTT

v_call: TRBV5-1
clone_size: few
d_call: TRBD1
j_call: TRBJ2-7
cdr3_aa: CASSERQGVSYEQYF
cdr3_nt: TGCGCCAGCAGCGAACGACAGGGTGTTTCCTACGAGCAGTACTTC

v_call: TRBV10-3
clone_size: -
d_call: -
j_call: TRBJ1-3
cdr3_aa: CALKTGSGNTIYF
cdr3_nt: TGTGCCCTAAAGACAGGCTCTGGAAACACCATATATTTT

v_call: TRBV7-7
clone_size: -
d_call: -
j_call: TRBJ1-1
cdr3_aa: CASSLTRQAGPPVDTEAFF
cdr3_nt: TGTGCTAGCAGCTTAACCCGACAGGCCGGCCCCCCTGTGGACACTGAAGCTTTCTTT

v_call: TRBV28
clone_size: -
d_call: TRBD1
j_call: TRBJ1-4
cdr3_aa: CASSPGQINEKLFF
cdr3_nt: TGTGCCAGCAGTCCGGGACAGATAAATGAAAAACTGTTTTTT

v_call: TRBV6-1
clone_size: -
d_call: TRBD1
j_call: TRBJ1-6
cdr3_aa: CASSEAKRTGVNSPLHF
cdr3_nt: TGTGCCAGCAGTGAAGCCAAACGGACAGGGGTTAATTCACCCCTCCACTTT

v_call: TRBV7-3
clone_size: -
d_call: TRBD1
j_call: TRBJ2-2
cdr3_aa: CASSSVGQETGELFF
cdr3_nt: TGTGCCAGCAGCTCCGTGGGACAGGAGACCGGGGAGCTGTTTTTT

v_call: TRBV2
clone_size: -
d_call: -
j_call: TRBJ2-2
cdr3_aa: CASRGDYTGELFF
cdr3_nt: TGTGCCAGCAGAGGGGATTACACCGGGGAGCTGTTTTTT

v_call: TRBV2
clone_size: -
d_call: -
j_call: TRBJ1-1
cdr3_aa: CASRWDTPNTEAFF
cdr3_nt: TGTGCCAGCAGGTGGGACACCCCGAACACTGAAGCTTTCTTT

v_call: TRBV30
clone_size: -
d_call: -
j_call: TRBJ1-1
cdr3_aa: CAWTGGAEAFF
cdr3_nt: TGTGCCTGGACTGGAGGTGCTGAAGCTTTCTTT

v_call: TRBV11-2
clone_size: once
d_call: -
j_call: TRBJ1-2
cdr3_aa: CASSPTASRGYTF
cdr3_nt: TGTGCCAGCAGCCCGACAGCCAGTAGGGGCTACACCTTC

v_call: TRBV27
clone_size: -
d_call: TRBD1
j_call: TRBJ1-1
cdr3_aa: CASTPGTGYGTEAFF
cdr3_nt: TGTGCCAGCACCCCCGGGACAGGGTACGGCACTGAAGCTTTCTTT

v_call: TRBV6-5
clone_size: -
d_call: -
j_call: TRBJ1-6
cdr3_aa: CASSYGGKGSPLHF
cdr3_nt: TGTGCCAGCAGTTACGGGGGCAAGGGTTCACCCCTCCACTTT

v_call: TRBV20-1
clone_size: -
d_call: -
j_call: TRBJ2-5
cdr3_aa: CSASRQETQYF
cdr3_nt: TGCAGTGCTAGCCGGCAAGAGACCCAGTACTTC

v_call: TRBV5-1
clone_size: few
d_call: -
j_call: TRBJ1-6
cdr3_aa: CASSYRGLNSPLHF
cdr3_nt: TGCGCCAGCAGCTACCGGGGGCTTAATTCACCCCTCCACTTT

v_call: TRBV5-4
clone_size: few
d_call: TRBD1
j_call: TRBJ1-4
cdr3_aa: CASSSDRGLGKLFF
cdr3_nt: TGTGCCAGCAGCTCGGACAGGGGGCTAGGGAAACTGTTTTTT

v_call: TRBV6-5
clone_size: -
d_call: -
j_call: TRBJ2-7
cdr3_aa: CASSLSGVPYEQYF
cdr3_nt: TGTGCCAGCAGTCTTTCGGGGGTACCCTACGAGCAGTACTTC

v_call: TRBV5-4
clone_size: -
d_call: TRBD2
j_call: TRBJ2-5
cdr3_aa: CASSLYRLAEESQYF
cdr3_nt: TGTGCCAGCAGCTTATATCGCCTAGCGGAAGAGAGCCAGTACTTC

v_call: TRBV30
clone_size: -
d_call: TRBD2
j_call: TRBJ2-1
cdr3_aa: CAWSVRGGASRAQFF
cdr3_nt: TGTGCCTGGAGTGTACGCGGGGGGGCCTCAAGGGCGCAGTTCTTC

v_call: TRBV2
clone_size: -
d_call: TRBD2
j_call: TRBJ2-7
cdr3_aa: CASSDPLAGNNEQYF
cdr3_nt: TGTGCCAGCAGTGACCCACTAGCGGGAAATAACGAGCAGTACTTC

v_call: TRBV25-1
clone_size: few
d_call: -
j_call: TRBJ2-5
cdr3_aa: CASSEETQYF
cdr3_nt: TGTGCCAGCAGTGAAGAGACCCAGTACTTC

v_call: TRBV4-2
clone_size: few
d_call: -
j_call: TRBJ1-2
cdr3_aa: CASHKGQLGGYTF
cdr3_nt: TGTGCCAGCCATAAGGGCCAATTGGGTGGCTACACCTTC

v_call: TRBV27
clone_size: -
d_call: -
j_call: TRBJ2-7
cdr3_aa: CASSPGDGFIYEQYF
cdr3_nt: TGTGCCAGCAGTCCCGGGGACGGATTTATCTACGAGCAGTACTTT

v_call: TRBV27
clone_size: -
d_call: -
j_call: TRBJ2-5
cdr3_aa: CASSRGVAGVQETQYF
cdr3_nt: TGTGCCAGCAGTCGGGGGGTGGCAGGGGTCCAAGAGACCCAGTACTTC

v_call: TRBV2
clone_size: -
d_call: -
j_call: TRBJ1-3
cdr3_aa: CASSSESGNTIYF
cdr3_nt: TGTGCCAGCAGTTCCGAATCTGGAAACACCATATATTTT

v_call: TRBV6-5
clone_size: -
d_call: -
j_call: TRBJ2-1
cdr3_aa: CASSPGPASYNEQFF
cdr3_nt: TGTGCCAGCAGTCCTGGACCCGCTTCCTACAATGAGCAGTTCTTC

v_call: TRBV7-8
clone_size: -
d_call: -
j_call: TRBJ1-1
cdr3_aa: CASSLVGGMNTEAFF
cdr3_nt: TGTGCCAGCAGCTTAGTTGGAGGAATGAACACTGAAGCTTTCTTT

v_call: TRBV18
clone_size: -
d_call: -
j_call: TRBJ2-2
cdr3_aa: CASSRVESGSGELFF
cdr3_nt: TGTGCCAGCTCACGTGTCGAATCTGGGTCCGGGGAGCTGTTTTTT

v_call: TRBV11-3
clone_size: -
d_call: -
j_call: TRBJ2-3
cdr3_aa: CASSFSTGDTQYF
cdr3_nt: TGTGCCAGCAGCTTTTCGACCGGGGATACGCAGTATTTT

v_call: TRBV27
clone_size: -
d_call: TRBD1
j_call: TRBJ2-5
cdr3_aa: CASSPRDRRGGGTQYF
cdr3_nt: TGTGCCAGCAGTCCGAGGGACAGAAGAGGTGGAGGGACCCAGTACTTC

v_call: TRBV2
clone_size: -
d_call: -
j_call: TRBJ2-3
cdr3_aa: CASRLGADTQYF
cdr3_nt: TGTGCCAGCAGGCTCGGGGCGGATACGCAGTATTTT

v_call: TRBV19
clone_size: once
d_call: TRBD1
j_call: TRBJ1-2
cdr3_aa: CAGRTGVGYTF
cdr3_nt: TGTGCCGGACGGACAGGGGTAGGCTACACCTTC

v_call: TRBV2
clone_size: -
d_call: -
j_call: TRBJ1-2
cdr3_aa: CASSVSGYGYTF
cdr3_nt: TGTGCCAGCAGCGTCAGCGGCTATGGCTACACCTTC

v_call: TRBV2
clone_size: -
d_call: -
j_call: TRBJ1-5
cdr3_aa: CASSGGRGARQPQHF
cdr3_nt: TGTGCCAGCAGTGGAGGTCGGGGGGCTCGGCAGCCCCAGCATTTT

v_call: TRBV5-1
clone_size: -
d_call: -
j_call: TRBJ2-7
cdr3_aa: CASSSLDSYEQYF
cdr3_nt: TGCGCCAGCAGCTCACTTGACAGCTACGAGCAGTACTTC

v_call: TRBV7-2
clone_size: -
d_call: -
j_call: TRBJ2-5
cdr3_aa: CASSLRWRGLEETQYF
cdr3_nt: TGTGCCAGCAGCTTAAGGTGGAGGGGGTTAGAAGAGACCCAGTACTTC

v_call: TRBV2
clone_size: -
d_call: -
j_call: TRBJ1-1
cdr3_aa: CASSNGALMNTEAFF
cdr3_nt: TGTGCCAGCAGTAATGGGGCTTTGATGAACACTGAAGCTTTCTTT

v_call: TRBV15
clone_size: -
d_call: -
j_call: TRBJ1-4
cdr3_aa: CATSRDVRAGREKLFF
cdr3_nt: TGTGCCACCAGCAGAGACGTAAGGGCAGGAAGAGAAAAACTGTTTTTT

v_call: TRBV15
clone_size: -
d_call: TRBD1
j_call: TRBJ1-1
cdr3_aa: CATSIAGGAWTEAFF
cdr3_nt: TGTGCCACCAGCATAGCAGGGGGCGCATGGACTGAAGCTTTCTTT

v_call: TRBV19
clone_size: -
d_call: -
j_call: TRBJ1-4
cdr3_aa: CASMGTGNTREKLFF
cdr3_nt: TGTGCCAGTATGGGAACCGGGAACACCCGTGAAAAACTGTTTTTT

v_call: TRBV19
clone_size: -
d_call: -
j_call: TRBJ2-1
cdr3_aa: CASSTTANNEQFF
cdr3_nt: TGTGCCAGTAGTACGACCGCCAACAATGAGCAGTTCTTC

v_call: TRBV19
clone_size: -
d_call: -
j_call: TRBJ2-1
cdr3_aa: CASSILNPNNEQFF
cdr3_nt: TGTGCCAGTAGTATACTAAACCCAAACAATGAGCAGTTCTTC

v_call: TRBV15
clone_size: -
d_call: TRBD2
j_call: TRBJ2-6
cdr3_aa: CATSWGGYSLSSGANVLTF
cdr3_nt: TGTGCCACCAGCTGGGGAGGGTACAGCCTCTCCTCTGGGGCCAACGTCCTGACTTTC

v_call: TRBV11-2
clone_size: -
d_call: -
j_call: TRBJ2-1
cdr3_aa: CASSLAVWGEQFF
cdr3_nt: TGTGCCAGCAGCTTAGCCGTGTGGGGTGAGCAGTTCTTC